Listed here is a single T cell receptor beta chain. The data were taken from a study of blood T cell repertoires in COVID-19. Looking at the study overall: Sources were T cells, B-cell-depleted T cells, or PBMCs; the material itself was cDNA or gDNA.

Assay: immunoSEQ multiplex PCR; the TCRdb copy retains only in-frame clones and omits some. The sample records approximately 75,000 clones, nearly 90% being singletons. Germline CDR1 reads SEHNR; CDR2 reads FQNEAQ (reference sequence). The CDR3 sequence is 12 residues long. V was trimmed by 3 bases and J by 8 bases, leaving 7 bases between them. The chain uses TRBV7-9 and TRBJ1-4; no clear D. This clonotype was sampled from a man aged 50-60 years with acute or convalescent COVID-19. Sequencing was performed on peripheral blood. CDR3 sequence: CASSFSPEKLFF. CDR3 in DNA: TGTGCCAGCAGCTTCTCCCCCGAAAAACTGTTTTTT.